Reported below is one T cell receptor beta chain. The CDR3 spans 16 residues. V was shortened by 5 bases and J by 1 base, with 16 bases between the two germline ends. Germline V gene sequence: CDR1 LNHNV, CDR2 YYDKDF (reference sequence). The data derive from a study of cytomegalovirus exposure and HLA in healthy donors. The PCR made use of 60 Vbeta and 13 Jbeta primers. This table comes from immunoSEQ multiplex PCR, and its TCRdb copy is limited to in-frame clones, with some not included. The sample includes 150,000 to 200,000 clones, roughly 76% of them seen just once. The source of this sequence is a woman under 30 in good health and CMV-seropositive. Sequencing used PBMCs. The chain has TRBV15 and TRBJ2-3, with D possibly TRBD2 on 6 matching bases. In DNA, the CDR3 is TGTGCCACCAGCCGCGGAGGGGTTTGGGGCACAGATACGCAGTATTTT. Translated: CATSRGGVWGTDTQYF.